The 7 T cell receptor beta chains listed next were all sequenced from one sample in a study of human T cells and chemical hapten exposure. Time point defined: patch test 1, 2 weeks after DPC sensitization. Noted treatment: therapeutic diphenylcyclopropenone sensitization with weekly scalp DPC. TCRdb reanalysed the RACE reads using MiXCR and keeps one entry per CDR3 protein. The table shows 180,000 or so distinct CDR3 sequences, with roughly 15% occurring only once. The sample was whole blood, taken in connection with sensitization to the hapten diphenylcyclopropenone (DPC). Source of these receptors: a woman aged 25-40 years with alopecia areata. Some clones in this sample may be carry-over from other donors' samples.

This clonotype was seen only a few times. V usage is TRBV7-8 and J usage is TRBJ2-7; 7 positions match TRBD1. Trimming at V came to 7 bases and at J to 0 bases, leaving 3 bases not matched to a gene. CDR1 and CDR2 (germline): SGHVS, FQNEAQ. The CDR3 sequence is 13 residues long. For the CDR3, the DNA is TGTGCCAGCAACAGGGGCAGCTCCTACGAGCAGTACTTC. It translates to CASNRGSSYEQYF.

In its sample, this clonotype was seen once. The chain links TRBV4-1 to TRBJ2-5; D ambiguous. Germline CDR1 is MGHRA and CDR2 is YSYEKL. This CDR3 comprises 15 residues. Trimming removed 0 bases from V and 2 bases from J, with 10 bases in between. The DNA of the CDR3 is TGCGCCAGCAGCCAAGACAGGCCTGGACAAGAGACCCAGTACTTC. Amino acid sequence: CASSQDRPGQETQYF.

This clonotype was recorded at least ten times. The chain couples TRBV7-2 to TRBJ1-3; TRBD1 aligns across 7 bases. The CDR3 sequence is 16 residues long. Trimming took 0 bases from V and 0 from J; bases not matched to a gene: 2. Germline V gene data show CDR1 as SGHTA and CDR2 as FQGNSA. CDR3 region: CASSLAPGGSGNTIYF. DNA of the CDR3: TGTGCCAGCAGCTTAGCCCCAGGGGGCTCTGGAAACACCATATATTTT.

The V call is TRBV6-2 or TRBV6-3, the J call TRBJ2-7, with 8 bases that match TRBD1. The trim removed 3 bases at V and 1 base at J, leaving 2 bases unmatched. The germline V gene encodes CDR1 MNHEY and CDR2 SVGEGT. The CDR3 extends over 14 amino acids. CDR3 region: CASSYTGGSYEQYF. CDR3 in DNA: TGTGCCAGCAGTTATACAGGGGGTTCCTACGAGCAGTACTTC.

This clonotype showed up many times. The rearrangement joins TRBV10-3 to TRBJ2-3, with D perhaps TRBD1 (6 bases). The germline gives CDR1 ENHRY, CDR2 SYGVKD. The CDR3 has 13 residues. V was trimmed by 4 bases and J by 5 bases, leaving 10 bases between them. The DNA of the CDR3 is TGTGCCATCAGTGCTAGGACAGAAGATACGCAGTATTTT. As protein: CAISARTEDTQYF.

The V and J genes are TRBV2 and TRBJ2-3, with D tentatively TRBD1 (5 bases). Germline V CDR1 and CDR2: SNHLY, FYNNEI. Trimming took off 4 bases at V and 0 bases at J, with 14 bases between the two ends. This CDR3 is built from 16 residues. CDR3 sequence reads: CASSVGAALSTDTQYF. Written as DNA, the CDR3 is TGTGCCAGCAGTGTTGGGGCCGCCCTAAGCACAGATACGCAGTATTTT. Supplemented by reference TRBV2 and TRBJ2-3, the full variable domain reads EPEVTQTPSHQVTQMGQEVILRCVPISNHLYFYWYRQILGQKVEFLVSFYNNEISEKSEIFDDQFSVERPDGSNFTLKIRSTKLEDSAMYFCASSVGAALSTDTQYFGPGTRLTVL.

DNA of the CDR3: TGTGCCAGCAGAGGGGTGAACACTGAAGCTTTCTTT. Its protein is CASRGVNTEAFF. V and J are TRBV28 and TRBJ1-1, with a possible D match to TRBD1 (5 bases). The CDR3 consists of 12 residues. Germline-derived CDR1 and CDR2 are MDHEN and SYDVKM. V lost 6 bases to trimming and J lost 0 bases, with 5 bases between them.